These 31 T cell receptor beta chains share one sample of origin, sequenced in a study of blood T cell repertoires in COVID-19. Measured with immunoSEQ multiplex PCR; TCRdb has only the in-frame clones, and not every one. Of nearly 250,000 clones listed, 86% are singletons. The sample taken for sequencing was peripheral blood. These receptors originate from a woman aged 60-75 years who had recovered from COVID-19.

This chain joins TRBV10-3 and TRBJ2-5, with TRBD1 matching 8 bases. Germline-derived CDR1 and CDR2 are ENHRY and SYGVKD. With 3 bases clipped from V and 0 bases from J, the junction kept 3 bases outside the gene matches. CDR3 length: 15 amino acids. CDR3 nucleotides: TGTGCCATCAGTGAACCGGACAGGGACCAAGAGACCCAGTACTTC. Amino acid sequence: CAISEPDRDQETQYF.

The chain links TRBV7-3 to TRBJ2-1; 15 bases fit TRBD2. CDR3 size: 17 residues. Trimming removed 5 bases from V and 6 bases from J; junction bases left unmatched: 8. The germline V gene has CDR1 SGHTA and CDR2 FQGTGA. CDR3 loop: CASSRTSGGVFSNEQFF. CDR3 in DNA: TGTGCCAGCAGCCGGACTAGCGGGGGGGTTTTTTCCAATGAGCAGTTCTTC.

This chain's CDR3 is CASSRLTSSDTGELFF. The CDR3 DNA reads TGTGCCAGCAGCCGCCTGACTAGCAGCGACACCGGGGAGCTGTTTTTT. The chain combines TRBV7-2 with TRBJ2-2; 7 bases are shared with TRBD2. The CDR3 runs 16 residues. CDR1 and CDR2 from the germline V gene are SGHTA and FQGNSA. After removal of 5 bases from V and 3 bases from J, the junction contained 9 bases not matched to a gene.

The genes are TRBV28 and TRBJ2-7, with 8 bases matching TRBD1. The CDR3 is 15 amino acids. Germline V lookup: CDR1 MDHEN, CDR2 SYDVKM. V was clipped by 5 bases and J by 1 base; unmatched bases: 7. In DNA, the CDR3 is TGTGCCAGCAGTCCCCCGGGACAGGCATCCTACGAGCAGTACTTC. Protein sequence: CASSPPGQASYEQYF.

The gene calls are TRBV18 and TRBJ2-3; the D gene is possibly TRBD1 (6 bases). V was pared by 6 bases and J by 3 bases, with 13 bases between. The V gene's germline CDR1 is KGHSH and CDR2 LQKENI. The CDR3 covers 14 residues. CDR3 DNA sequence: TGTGCCAGCTCCGTGGGCAGGGGAACAGATACGCAGTATTTT. It codes for CASSVGRGTDTQYF.

V is TRBV25-1 and J is TRBJ2-5; D ambiguous. Trimming cost V 4 bases and J 5 bases, with 5 bases left between them. This CDR3 is 11 amino acids long. In germline, CDR1 is MGHDK, CDR2 SYGVNS. CDR3 in DNA: TGTGCCAGCAGTGCCGGGGAGACCCAGTACTTC. Its translation: CASSAGETQYF.

The CDR3 here is CASSLYPPGLNSPLHF. The CDR3 DNA reads as TGCGCCAGCAGCCTGTATCCACCAGGGCTGAATTCACCCCTCCACTTT. This chain joins TRBV5-1 and TRBJ1-6, with a weak D call TRBD1 (5 bases). V was pared by 4 bases and J by 7 bases, with 18 bases between. The CDR3 consists of 16 residues. The germline gives CDR1 SGHRS, CDR2 YFSETQ.

CDR3 DNA sequence: TGCAGCGTTGGGCTAGCGGGGGGGATCTCTGGGGCCAACGTCCTGACTTTC. This sequence encodes CSVGLAGGISGANVLTF. The V gene is TRBV29-1, the J gene TRBJ2-6, with 12 bases fitting TRBD2. Germline trimming cut 4 bases from V and 0 bases from J; bases unmatched to any gene: 4. This CDR3 is 17 amino acids long. CDR1 is SQVTM and CDR2 is ANQGSEA in the germline V gene.

This chain links TRBV11-2 with TRBJ2-1; D is perhaps TRBD2 (6 bases). The germline V gene has CDR1 SGHAT and CDR2 FQNNGV. V dropped 5 bases and J dropped 9 bases, with 17 bases sitting between them. This CDR3 spans 14 amino acids. The CDR3, as DNA: TGTGCCAGCAGCCCCCTGACTAGATTCGGTGAGCAGTTCTTC. Amino acids: CASSPLTRFGEQFF.

The V and J genes are TRBV2 and TRBJ1-1; D remains ambiguous. V lost 8 bases, J lost 1 base, and 11 bases lay in between. Per germline, CDR1 SNHLY and CDR2 FYNNEI. CDR3 size: 13 residues. CDR3 residues: CASGQEKNTEAFF. In DNA form, the CDR3 reads TGTGCCAGCGGTCAGGAAAAGAACACTGAAGCTTTCTTT.

V and J are TRBV28 and TRBJ2-7; D might be TRBD1 (6 bases). The CDR3 has 16 residues. Per the germline V gene, CDR1 is MDHEN and CDR2 is SYDVKM. Deletions cut 4 bases from V and 2 bases from J, with 18 bases between. The CDR3: CASSSPGGDRTYEQYF. The CDR3 nucleotides read TGTGCCAGCAGTTCACCCGGAGGTGACAGGACCTACGAGCAGTACTTC.

In this sample, this clone turned up once. The gene calls are TRBV19 and TRBJ2-1; the match to TRBD2 covers 9 bases. The CDR3 contains 14 residues. V lost 7 bases, J lost 9 bases, and 10 bases stayed unmatched. Germline assignment: CDR1 LNHDA and CDR2 SQIVND (reference sequence). CDR3 nucleotides: TGTGCCAGTACCGCTGGCGGGGGGGCGAGTGAGCAGTTCTTC. Its protein product is CASTAGGGASEQFF.

The rearrangement joins TRBV7-3 to TRBJ1-5; TRBD1 matches at 8 bases. Looked up from germline, CDR1 is SGHTA and CDR2 is FQGTGA. The CDR3 is 14 residues long. Unmatched junction bases numbered 8, after V lost 6 bases and J lost 7 bases. CDR3: CASRKTGGGQPQHF. CDR3 bases: TGTGCCAGCAGGAAAACAGGGGGTGGGCAGCCCCAGCATTTT.

The rearrangement uses TRBV5-1 and TRBJ1-1, with unresolved D. Germline CDR1 reads SGHRS; CDR2 reads YFSETQ. CDR3 length: 13 residues. V lost 3 bases and J 2 bases, leaving 8 bases between the germline ends. CDR3 sequence: CASSSEGNTEAFF. CDR3 in DNA: TGCGCCAGCAGCTCTGAGGGAAACACTGAAGCTTTCTTT.

The chain couples TRBV19 to TRBJ1-4, with D possibly TRBD1 on 6 matching bases. V shed 5 bases and J shed 5 bases, with 9 bases lying between them. The CDR3 loop spans 13 amino acids. Germline CDR1 is LNHDA and CDR2 is SQIVND (reference sequence). CDR3 nucleotides: TGTGCCAGTAGTGATACAGGGAATGAAAAACTGTTTTTT. Translating gives CASSDTGNEKLFF.

This chain connects TRBV5-5 to TRBJ2-2; D is unresolved. This CDR3 is 19 amino acids long. Germline values: CDR1 SGHKS, CDR2 YYEKEE (reference sequence). V was clipped by 0 bases and J by 1 base, with 19 bases between them. CDR3 region: CASSLGLTVQARNTGELFF. The CDR3 DNA follows: TGTGCCAGCAGCTTGGGTCTTACGGTCCAGGCCCGGAACACCGGGGAGCTGTTTTTT.

This clone appeared a few times. This rearrangement joins TRBV6-5 to TRBJ2-1; the match to TRBD2 covers 11 bases. Germline V CDR1 and CDR2: MNHEY, SVGAGI. Trimming took 6 bases from V and 5 from J; bases not matched to a gene: 3. The CDR3 is 14 residues long. CDR3 in DNA: TGTGCCAGCAGGCGTAGCGGGGGGGACAATGAGCAGTTCTTC. This sequence encodes CASRRSGGDNEQFF.

CDR3 residues: CASKDRVSGTEAFF. Here the CDR3 DNA reads TGTGCCAGCAAGGACAGGGTGAGTGGAACTGAAGCTTTCTTT. V and J are TRBV6-5 and TRBJ1-1; 8 nucleotides line up with TRBD1. This CDR3 contains 14 residues. Germline assignment: CDR1 MNHEY and CDR2 SVGAGI. After removal of 7 bases from V and 5 bases from J, the junction contained 9 bases not matched to a gene.

The chain employs TRBV19 and TRBJ1-1, with a tentative D call TRBD1 (6 bases). Trimming cost V 10 bases and J 3 bases, with 12 bases left between them. CDR1 LNHDA and CDR2 SQIVND come from the germline V gene (reference sequence). The length of the CDR3 is 12 residues. The CDR3 nucleotides read TGTGCCACAACAGGGATTTACACTGAAGCTTTCTTT. Amino acid sequence: CATTGIYTEAFF.

V is TRBV19 and J is TRBJ2-1; D may be TRBD2 (6 bases). The CDR3 totals 15 residues. CDR1 is LNHDA, CDR2 SQIVND, per germline (reference sequence). The ends were cut back, 3 bases at V and 5 bases at J, with 14 bases in the middle. CDR3 amino acids: CASSISGRRDNEQFF. DNA of the CDR3: TGTGCCAGTAGTATTAGCGGCCGACGGGACAATGAGCAGTTCTTC.

The genes are TRBV24-1 and TRBJ1-5, with D unclear. The V gene's germline CDR1 is KGHDR and CDR2 SFDVKD. The V end lost 4 bases, the J end lost 1 base, and 10 bases lay between the germline ends. CDR3 length: 15 residues. CDR3 amino acids: CATSDPGRSNQPQHF. The CDR3 DNA follows: TGTGCCACCAGTGACCCCGGTAGAAGCAATCAGCCCCAGCATTTT.

V is TRBV5-4 and J is TRBJ2-5; D gene unclear. The V gene lost 2 bases and the J gene lost 2 bases, with 10 bases spanning the gap. Germline CDR1 and CDR2: SGHNT and YYREEE (reference sequence). The CDR3 consists of 14 residues. CDR3 amino acids: CASSLSVQQETQYF. CDR3 coding DNA: TGTGCCAGCAGCTTAAGCGTTCAACAAGAGACCCAGTACTTC.

This clone was picked up a small number of times. The chain uses TRBV28 and TRBJ1-2; D possibly corresponds to TRBD1 (6 bases). The CDR3 is made up of 15 amino acids. The germline V and J ends were trimmed by 4 bases and 6 bases, with 18 bases remaining between them. Germline lookup yields CDR1 MDHEN and CDR2 SYDVKM. CDR3 DNA: TGTGCCAGCAGTTACCCCGGACAGAGTGATAATGGCTACACCTTC. It specifies CASSYPGQSDNGYTF.

This sequence joins TRBV5-3 and TRBJ1-5; D is uncertain. TRBV5-3 is an ORF for which the function is uncertain. Trimming pared 4 bases from V and 6 bases from J, leaving 11 bases between. This CDR3 comprises 13 residues. The CDR3 region has the DNA TGTGCCAGAAGCGAGGGTTCTCGTCAGCCCCAGCATTTT. Amino acids: CARSEGSRQPQHF.

The chain links TRBV6-2 or TRBV6-3 to TRBJ2-5, with TRBD2 matching 7 bases. From germline, CDR1 is MNHEY and CDR2 SVGEGT. V was pared by 2 bases and J by 3 bases, with 15 bases of the junction left unmatched. CDR3 length: 18 amino acids. Here the CDR3 DNA reads TGTGCCAGCAGTTACGAAATCGGACTAGGACGCAAGGAAGAGACCCAGTACTTC. It yields the protein CASSYEIGLGRKEETQYF.

The chain is built from TRBV7-3 and TRBJ1-2, with 9 positions matching TRBD1. Germline values: CDR1 SGHTA, CDR2 FQGTGA. The CDR3 totals 15 residues. V lost 6 bases, J lost 5 bases, and 10 bases stayed unmatched. CDR3 protein: CASRQRPGQGYGYTF. DNA of the CDR3: TGTGCCAGCAGACAACGCCCGGGACAGGGTTATGGCTACACCTTC.

J is TRBJ1-1 and V is TRBV7-3; 12 bases agree with TRBD1. After removal of 1 base from V and 4 bases from J, the junction contained 7 bases not matched to a gene. This CDR3 contains 17 residues. Germline V CDR1 and CDR2: SGHTA, FQGTGA. Written as DNA, the CDR3 is TGTGCCAGCAGCTTAATGGGACAGGGGGCTCATGGCACTGAAGCTTTCTTT. Encoded protein: CASSLMGQGAHGTEAFF.

This chain connects TRBV11-2 to TRBJ2-1, with 7 bases lining up with TRBD2. V was clipped by 7 bases and J by 4 bases; unmatched bases: 4. The CDR3 is made up of 13 amino acids. CDR1 is SGHAT, CDR2 FQNNGV, per germline. CDR3 residues: CASTAGEYNEQFF. The CDR3 DNA is TGTGCCAGCACGGCGGGGGAGTACAATGAGCAGTTCTTC.

This rearrangement joins TRBV6-5 to TRBJ2-7, with D possibly matching TRBD2 (5 bases). CDR1 and CDR2 from the germline V gene are MNHEY and SVGAGI. V shed 3 bases and J shed 7 bases, with 10 bases lying between them. The CDR3 loop spans 12 amino acids. CDR3 in DNA: TGTGCCAGCAGTTATCGCGGAGGAGAGCAGTACTTC. This codes for CASSYRGGEQYF.

The table lists this clone with a count of one. The chain links TRBV28 to TRBJ1-5; 9 bases match TRBD1. The CDR3 extends over 16 amino acids. Germline CDR1 MDHEN, CDR2 SYDVKM. Unmatched junction bases numbered 7, after V lost 1 base and J lost 6 bases. In DNA, the CDR3 is TGTGCCAGCAGTTTATTGGTCGGGACAGGGTTTCAGCCCCAGCATTTT. It codes for CASSLLVGTGFQPQHF.

This clone showed up just once. V gene TRBV4-1 combines with J gene TRBJ2-7; 8 positions match TRBD1. CDR3 size: 15 residues. The trim removed 0 bases at V and 5 bases at J, leaving 6 bases unmatched. Per the germline V gene, CDR1 is MGHRA and CDR2 is YSYEKL. CDR3 sequence reads: CASSQESRTGNEQYF. DNA for the CDR3: TGCGCCAGCAGCCAAGAATCTAGGACAGGGAACGAGCAGTACTTC.